This note documents a single T cell receptor beta chain sequence. These data come from a study of T cells in Graves' hyperthyroidism and ophthalmopathy. RNA transcripts gave rise to amplified TCR beta CDR3 regions. Carried out on the TCR CDR3, a first-round RT-PCR used the HTBI primer set. TCRdb independently ran MiXCR on the multiplex PCR reads; one entry per CDR3 protein. Of hundreds of thousands of distinct CDR3 sequences listed, 18% were seen once; the top ten hold 15% to 20%. Trimming stripped 5 bases from V and 3 bases from J, with 12 bases between. Germline CDR1 is SGHAT and CDR2 is FQNNGV. The CDR3 covers 14 residues.

Source material: blood. The receptor was derived from a woman aged 45-65 years with Graves' hyperthyroidism that later progressed to Graves' ophthalmopathy. The chain combines TRBV11-2 with TRBJ2-3; a possible D gene is TRBD2 (5 bases). CDR3 coding DNA: TGTGCCAGCAGCCTCGGGGTTCAGACAGATACGCAGTATTTT. Residues: CASSLGVQTDTQYF. Full variable domain (outside the CDR3, taken from reference TRBV11-2 and TRBJ2-3): EAGVAQSPRYKIIEKRQSVAFWCNPISGHATLYWYQQILGQGPKLLIQFQNNGVVDDSQLPKDRFSAERLKGVDSTLKIQPAKLEDSAVYLCASSLGVQTDTQYFGPGTRLTVL.